This TCR beta chain was sequenced during a study of cytomegalovirus exposure and HLA in healthy donors. General observations from the study: The study recorded around 160 TCR beta chains that were cytomegalovirus-associated. There were some public TCRs occurring in many donors, but most TCR sequences were rare. As immune exposure information, only CMV serostatus was available.

V was pared by 0 bases and J by 0 bases, with 11 bases between. The length of the CDR3 is 16 residues. Germline V CDR1 and CDR2: WSHSY, SAAADI. On this clone itself: Antigen specificity is unknown.

Researchers ran the PCR with 60 Vbeta and 13 Jbeta primers. Clones were sequenced by immunoSEQ multiplex PCR, and TCRdb holds only the in-frame ones, with some missing. The sample consists of approximately 150,000 clones, under 80% of them appearing once. This clonotype was sampled from a human donor in good health. The chain combines TRBV10-2 with TRBJ1-1; D is possibly TRBD1 (5 bases). Sequencing was carried out using PBMCs. This CDR3 is CASSESNGALNTEAFF. The CDR3 DNA reads TGCGCCAGCAGTGAGTCGAATGGGGCATTGAACACTGAAGCTTTCTTT.